This passage covers 23 T cell receptor beta chains from one sample sequenced in a study of T cells in tumors after PD-1 blockade. The protocol was immunoSEQ multiplex PCR, while the TCRdb copy is restricted to in-frame clones and leaves out a portion. The table shows 60,000 to 75,000 clones, with around 67% occurring only once. The source was PBMCs, collected after anti-PD-1 treatment. Source of these receptors: a human donor with basal cell carcinoma.

The V gene is TRBV7-2, the J gene TRBJ2-1, with D unclear. The CDR3 contains 13 residues. V shed 5 bases and J shed 9 bases, with 14 bases lying between them. CDR1 SGHTA and CDR2 FQGNSA come from the germline V gene. The CDR3 sequence: CASSRFNEGEQFF. In DNA, the CDR3 is TGTGCCAGCAGCCGATTCAATGAAGGTGAGCAGTTCTTC.

This clone appeared many times. The chain carries TRBV19 and TRBJ1-1; D is uncertain. CDR3 size: 15 residues. The V and J ends lost 5 bases and 1 base respectively, with 14 bases between them. CDR1 and CDR2 (germline): LNHDA, SQIVND (reference sequence). CDR3 nucleotide sequence: TGTGCCAGTAGTCCCCACCCCCGCGGGAACACTGAAGCTTTCTTT. This codes for CASSPHPRGNTEAFF.

This clone was found a few times. The chain recombines TRBV6-1 with TRBJ1-3; D ambiguous. V lost 1 base, J lost 0 bases, and 10 bases lay in between. From germline, CDR1 is MNHNS and CDR2 SASEGT. CDR3 length: 16 residues. DNA of the CDR3: TGTGCCAGCAGTGAAGAAATATTCTTCTCTGGAAACACCATATATTTT. Translated: CASSEEIFFSGNTIYF.

V is TRBV2 and J is TRBJ2-1, with 15 positions matching TRBD2. Germline V gene sequence: CDR1 SNHLY, CDR2 FYNNEI. The CDR3 has 14 amino acids. V shed 9 bases, J shed 8 bases, and the junction held 5 bases outside the gene matches. CDR3 in DNA: TGTGCCAGTCTTGGACTAGCGGGGGGGGATGAGCAGTTCTTC. It translates to CASLGLAGGDEQFF.

The gene calls are TRBV30 and TRBJ2-7, with 8 bases identical to TRBD1. Germline V CDR1 and CDR2: GTSNPN, SVGIG (reference sequence). This CDR3 is built from 16 residues. The V gene end was trimmed by 1 base and the J gene end by 0 bases; junction bases not matched to a gene: 8. DNA for the CDR3: TGTGCCTGGAGTGCTCATCGGACAGGGAGCTCCTACGAGCAGTACTTC. As protein: CAWSAHRTGSSYEQYF.

The chain carries TRBV2 and TRBJ1-1; 7 bases match TRBD1. The CDR3 length is 13 residues. Trimming at V came to 8 bases and at J to 4 bases, leaving 7 bases not matched to a gene. Germline-derived CDR1 and CDR2 are SNHLY and FYNNEI. This chain's CDR3 is CASRRDSVTEAFF. For the CDR3, the DNA is TGTGCCAGCCGCCGGGACAGTGTCACTGAAGCTTTCTTT.

This clone showed up just a few times. The CDR3, as DNA: TGTGCCAGCAGCCAAGGGACAGGGGTTGCACCCCTCCACTTT. Translation: CASSQGTGVAPLHF. The V gene is TRBV3-1 (or the pseudogene TRBV3-2), the J gene TRBJ1-6; 9 positions match TRBD1. The CDR3 totals 14 residues. With 1 base clipped from V and 11 bases from J, the junction kept 3 bases outside the gene matches. From germline, CDR1 is LGHDT and CDR2 YNNKEL (reference sequence).

The chain has TRBV7-6 and TRBJ2-5, with 7 bases identical to TRBD2. Germline CDR1 SGHVS, CDR2 FNYEAQ. The CDR3 length is 14 residues. V trimming: 2 bases; J trimming: 4 bases; junction bases outside the gene matches: 4. The CDR3 DNA is TGTGCCAGCAGCTTAAGGTGGGGGGGAGAGACCCAGTACTTC. It encodes CASSLRWGGETQYF. Looking up the rest from reference TRBV7-6 and TRBJ2-5 gives the full variable domain: GAGVSQSPRYKVTKRGQDVALRCDPISGHVSLYWYRQALGQGPEFLTYFNYEAQQDKSGLPNDRFSAERPEGSISTLTIQRTEQRDSAMYRCASSLRWGGETQYFGPGTRLLVL.

This sequence joins TRBV19 and TRBJ2-5; D not certain. Germline V CDR1 and CDR2: LNHDA, SQIVND (reference sequence). V lost 6 bases and J 2 bases, leaving 10 bases between the germline ends. The CDR3 sequence is 13 residues long. The CDR3 coding sequence is TGTGCCAGTAGCCCCTCGCATCAAGAGACCCAGTACTTC. Residues: CASSPSHQETQYF.

The J gene is TRBJ2-5, the V gene TRBV15; D possibly corresponds to TRBD2 (5 bases). Trimming left V 2 bases short and J 5 bases short, with 12 bases between. CDR3 length: 14 residues. From germline, CDR1 is LNHNV and CDR2 YYDKDF (reference sequence). CDR3: CATSRSQAVETQYF. Here the CDR3 DNA reads TGTGCCACCAGCAGAAGCCAAGCGGTCGAGACCCAGTACTTC.

The chain couples TRBV5-6 to TRBJ2-1; a weak D match, TRBD1 (5 bases). Germline CDR1 reads SGHDT; CDR2 reads YYEEEE. The CDR3 is 15 amino acids. V was cut by 4 bases and J by 6 bases, with 17 bases left in between. CDR3 in amino acids: CASSPDMTQRNEQFF. In DNA form, the CDR3 reads TGTGCCAGCAGCCCGGACATGACGCAACGCAATGAGCAGTTCTTC.

The J gene is TRBJ1-4, the V gene TRBV25-1, with D possibly being TRBD1 (5 bases). The germline V and J ends were trimmed by 3 bases and 0 bases, with 14 bases remaining between them. CDR1 is MGHDK and CDR2 is SYGVNS in the germline V gene. The CDR3 covers 17 residues. In DNA form, the CDR3 reads TGTGCCAGCAGTGATGATCTTAGGGGAACAACTAATGAAAAACTGTTTTTT. It yields the protein CASSDDLRGTTNEKLFF.

J is TRBJ2-7 and V is TRBV29-1; TRBD1 aligns across 10 bases. The CDR3 sequence is 13 residues long. Germline V gene sequence: CDR1 SQVTM, CDR2 ANQGSEA. V lost 2 bases to trimming and J lost 3 bases; unmatched junction nucleotides: 1. The CDR3 here is CSVERDRGYEQYF. The DNA for the CDR3 is TGCAGCGTTGAAAGGGACAGGGGCTACGAGCAGTACTTC.

This clone was counted a few times. This sequence joins TRBV10-2 and TRBJ2-4; 10 positions agree with TRBD2. V dropped 2 bases and J dropped 9; count of bases not matched to a gene: 7. The germline CDR1 and CDR2 sequences are WSHSY and SAAADI. The length of the CDR3 is 15 residues. Here the CDR3 reads CASSERAGGPTIQYF. The CDR3, as DNA: TGCGCCAGCAGTGAGAGAGCGGGGGGGCCTACCATTCAGTACTTC.

The chain employs TRBV3-1 (or the pseudogene TRBV3-2) and TRBJ2-3; 16 bases are a match to TRBD2. V dropped 3 bases and J dropped 3; count of bases not matched to a gene: 9. Looked up from germline, CDR1 is LGHDT and CDR2 is YNNKEL (reference sequence). This CDR3 contains 19 residues. CDR3 residues: CASSQGTSGGAVWTDTQYF. For the CDR3, the DNA is TGTGCCAGCAGCCAGGGGACTAGCGGGGGGGCCGTCTGGACAGATACGCAGTATTTT.

The gene calls are TRBV30 and TRBJ1-2; no clear D gene. V was trimmed by 7 bases and J by 2 bases, leaving 14 bases between them. Germline V gene lookup returns CDR1 GTSNPN and CDR2 SVGIG (reference sequence). This CDR3 is built from 13 residues. The CDR3 DNA is TGTGCCTCCCTTTTCGGCGTCAACTATGGCTACACCTTC. Its protein product is CASLFGVNYGYTF.

Only one count was recorded for this clone. This chain connects TRBV3-1 (or the pseudogene TRBV3-2) to TRBJ1-1; 9 bases are shared with TRBD1. Germline trimming cut 6 bases from V and 4 bases from J; bases unmatched to any gene: 12. This CDR3 has 16 residues. CDR1 LGHDT and CDR2 YNNKEL come from the germline V gene (reference sequence). CDR3 nucleotides: TGTGCCAGCAGACCCGGACAGGGGTGGGGAGCCACTGAAGCTTTCTTT. Protein product: CASRPGQGWGATEAFF.

This clone was counted a few times. The chain's CDR3 is CASSYPAGRDTQYF. In nucleotides, the CDR3 is TGTGCCAGCAGTTACCCGGCCGGCCGAGATACGCAGTATTTT. The chain couples TRBV6-6 to TRBJ2-3, with D hard to call. V lost 2 bases and J lost 5, with 11 bases in between. CDR1 and CDR2 from the germline V gene are MNHNY and SVGAGI (reference sequence). CDR3 length equals 14 residues.

The V call is TRBV6-5, the J call TRBJ1-2, with 10 bases identical to TRBD1. Germline V gene lookup returns CDR1 MNHEY and CDR2 SVGAGI. V trimming: 5 bases; J trimming: 5 bases; junction bases outside the gene matches: 8. CDR3 length equals 15 residues. In nucleotides, the CDR3 is TGTGCCAGCAGTCCGACGACAGGGGGCGTTTATGGCTACACCTTC. Amino acids: CASSPTTGGVYGYTF.

The V call is TRBV6-5, the J call TRBJ1-6, with TRBD1 as a possible D gene (5 bases). With 6 bases removed from V and 9 bases from J, the gap between germline ends came to 6 bases. The germline V gene has CDR1 MNHEY and CDR2 SVGAGI. This CDR3 region has 11 residues. The CDR3 DNA reads as TGTGCCAGCAGGACAGCTTCACCCCTCCACTTT. Protein product: CASRTASPLHF.

This rearrangement joins TRBV5-1 to TRBJ1-1; TRBD1 might be the D (6 bases). V lost 2 bases and J 8 bases, leaving 10 bases between the germline ends. The CDR3 is made up of 12 amino acids. Looked up from germline, CDR1 is SGHRS and CDR2 is YFSETQ. CDR3 residues: CASSLGTREAFF. The DNA of the CDR3 is TGCGCCAGCAGCTTAGGGACAAGAGAAGCTTTCTTT. Full variable domain (remainder filled in from reference TRBV5-1 and TRBJ1-1): KAGVTQTPRYLIKTRGQQVTLSCSPISGHRSVSWYQQTPGQGLQFLFEYFSETQRNKGNFPGRFSGRQFSNSRSEMNVSTLELGDSALYLCASSLGTREAFFGQGTRLTVV.

Details on this clone: Other nucleotide sequences in the sample specify the same CDR3. J is TRBJ2-2 and V is TRBV29-1; 10 bases line up with TRBD1. Germline V lookup: CDR1 SQVTM, CDR2 ANQGSEA. J lost 6 bases, V lost 6 bases, and 19 bases had no gene match. CDR3 size: 18 residues. CDR3 sequence reads: CSVGETGGGSYGAGELFF. The CDR3 nucleotides read TGCAGCGTGGGGGAGACAGGGGGCGGGAGTTATGGTGCCGGGGAGCTGTTTTTT.

This rearrangement joins TRBV7-9 to TRBJ1-1; no clear D gene. The germline V gene has CDR1 SEHNR and CDR2 FQNEAQ (reference sequence). CDR3 length: 14 amino acids. The germline V and J ends were trimmed by 5 bases and 1 base, with 11 bases remaining between them. CDR3 residues: CASSTQAPNTEAFF. In DNA form, the CDR3 reads TGTGCCAGCAGCACTCAAGCGCCGAACACTGAAGCTTTCTTT.